Listed below are T cell receptor beta chains from one sample, sequenced in a study of blood T cell repertoires in COVID-19. Assay: immunoSEQ multiplex PCR; the TCRdb copy retains only in-frame clones and omits some. Seen here are 90,000 or so clones, roughly 72% observed once, and the top ten hold roughly 25%. The sequenced sample was peripheral blood. These receptors were collected from a woman aged 60-70 years in a cohort sampled during active or convalescent COVID-19. The CDR3 runs from the conserved cysteine through the conserved F or W. D genes are given only for firm matches. A row's size may be missing; if present it is once, few, many or a size class.

D gene | J gene | clone size | V gene | CDR3 protein | CDR3 DNA
NA | TRBJ2-2 | NA | TRBV7-9 | CASSPNSRGTGELFF | TGTGCCAGCAGCCCGAATAGCAGGGGAACCGGGGAGCTGTTTTTT
NA | TRBJ1-1 | few | TRBV6-5 | CASSYSPGGTEAFF | TGTGCCAGCAGTTACTCGCCCGGAGGTACTGAAGCTTTCTTT
TRBD1 | TRBJ2-4 | NA | TRBV19 | CASMGQDLAKNIQYF | TGTGCCAGTATGGGACAGGACCTAGCCAAAAACATTCAGTACTTC
NA | TRBJ1-5 | NA | TRBV30 | CAWTPRADQPQHF | TGTGCCTGGACCCCCCGAGCCGATCAGCCCCAGCATTTT
TRBD1 | TRBJ1-2 | many | TRBV25-1 | CASSEGTEYGYTF | TGTGCCAGCAGTGAAGGGACAGAATATGGCTACACCTTC
TRBD2 | TRBJ2-2 | NA | TRBV7-6 | CASSLSLAGGSTGELFF | TGTGCCAGCAGCTTAAGTCTAGCGGGGGGAAGCACCGGGGAGCTGTTTTTT
TRBD1 | TRBJ1-6 | many | TRBV18 | CASSQKAQGADSPLHF | TGTGCCAGCTCTCAAAAAGCCCAGGGGGCTGATTCACCCCTCCACTTT
NA | TRBJ1-1 | NA | TRBV7-2 | CASSLSRAWVTEAFF | TGTGCCAGCAGCTTATCGAGGGCATGGGTTACTGAAGCTTTCTTT
NA | TRBJ1-2 | NA | TRBV2 | CASSERQAANYGYTF | TGTGCCAGCAGTGAGCGACAGGCCGCTAACTATGGCTACACCTTC
NA | TRBJ2-7 | NA | TRBV11-2 | CASSWAGEVYEQYF | TGTGCCAGCAGCTGGGCCGGGGAGGTTTACGAGCAGTACTTC
NA | TRBJ1-2 | NA | TRBV7-9 | CASSLLAGQGLIGYTF | TGTGCCAGCAGCTTATTGGCAGGCCAGGGGTTGATTGGCTACACCTTC
TRBD2 | TRBJ2-1 | NA | TRBV18 | CASSPKRGGILNEQFF | TGTGCCAGCTCACCAAAGCGGGGGGGAATCTTGAATGAGCAGTTCTTC
TRBD1 | TRBJ1-6 | few | TRBV5-1 | CASSRTGSENSPLHF | TGCGCCAGCAGTCGGACAGGGTCGGAGAATTCACCCCTCCACTTT
NA | TRBJ1-5 | NA | TRBV27 | CASSLSPQAYSNQPQHF | TGTGCCAGCAGTTTATCCCCACAGGCGTATAGCAATCAGCCCCAGCATTTT
TRBD1 | TRBJ1-6 | few | TRBV7-9 | CASSLGGQGYSPLHF | TGTGCCAGCAGCTTAGGGGGACAGGGTTACTCACCCCTCCACTTT
TRBD1 | TRBJ2-6 | NA | TRBV19 | CASSMGQGGLGSGANVLTF | TGTGCCAGTAGTATGGGACAGGGGGGATTGGGCTCTGGGGCCAACGTCCTGACTTTC
TRBD2 | TRBJ2-1 | NA | TRBV5-1 | CASSPSTSGFYNEQFF | TGCGCCAGCAGCCCTTCGACTAGCGGCTTCTACAATGAGCAGTTCTTC
TRBD1 | TRBJ2-5 | NA | TRBV2 | CASNSQGAEETQYF | TGTGCCAGCAACTCTCAGGGGGCGGAGGAGACCCAGTACTTC
TRBD2 | TRBJ2-1 | NA | TRBV5-1 | CASSRLAGGLNEQFF | TGCGCCAGCAGCCGACTAGCGGGGGGGCTTAATGAGCAGTTCTTC
TRBD2 | TRBJ2-7 | NA | TRBV28 | CASSFSGGATYEQYF | TGTGCCAGCAGTTTCAGCGGGGGGGCCACCTACGAGCAGTACTTC
NA | TRBJ1-2 | NA | TRBV18 | CASSPPQGLGGYTF | TGTGCCAGCTCACCACCTCAGGGCCTCGGTGGCTACACCTTC
NA | TRBJ2-2 | many | TRBV27 | CASRLTGIVSGELFF | TGTGCCAGCAGACTCACAGGGATCGTAAGCGGGGAGCTGTTTTTT
TRBD2 | TRBJ2-1 | NA | TRBV18 | CASSPPVSGGIYNEQFF | TGTGCCAGCTCACCACCGGTTAGCGGGGGTATCTACAATGAGCAGTTCTTC
NA | TRBJ2-6 | once | TRBV15 | CATSRDPHSGANVLTF | TGTGCCACCAGCAGAGATCCCCACTCTGGGGCCAACGTCCTGACTTTC
NA | TRBJ1-3 | once | TRBV12-5 | CASGLPETGRSGNTIYF | TGTGCTAGTGGTTTGCCCGAGACAGGTCGCTCTGGAAACACCATATATTTT
NA | TRBJ2-3 | NA | TRBV19 | CASRKAGATDTQYF | TGTGCCAGTAGAAAGGCAGGGGCCACAGATACGCAGTATTTT
TRBD2 | TRBJ2-7 | few | TRBV5-6 | CASSLSTSGGQYTYEQYF | TGTGCCAGCAGCTTGTCAACTAGCGGGGGGCAATATACGTACGAGCAGTACTTC
NA | TRBJ2-4 | NA | TRBV6-2/TRBV6-3 | CASSWESLGGKNIQYF | TGTGCCAGCAGTTGGGAAAGCCTTGGAGGGAAAAACATTCAGTACTTC
NA | TRBJ1-6 | NA | TRBV20-1 | CSASLGGNSPLHF | TGCAGTGCTAGTTTAGGGGGTAATTCACCCCTCCACTTT
TRBD1 | TRBJ1-2 | NA | TRBV5-6 | CASSPEGQHYGYTF | TGTGCCAGCAGCCCAGAGGGACAGCACTATGGCTACACCTTC
NA | TRBJ2-3 | NA | TRBV4-3 | CASSQETQGADTQYF | TGCGCCAGCAGCCAAGAGACACAGGGAGCAGATACGCAGTATTTT
NA | TRBJ2-2 | NA | TRBV5-1 | CASSTGVAGELFF | TGCGCCAGCAGCACGGGGGTGGCCGGGGAGCTGTTTTTT
TRBD1 | TRBJ2-6 | NA | TRBV28 | CASSDRGAGANVLTF | TGTGCCAGCAGTGACAGGGGTGCAGGGGCCAACGTCCTGACTTTC
NA | TRBJ1-2 | once | TRBV7-2 | CASSLAQGGGGYTF | TGTGCCAGCAGCTTAGCGCAGGGTGGTGGTGGCTACACCTTC
TRBD2 | TRBJ2-2 | NA | TRBV19 | CASSMKRGGTGTGELFF | TGTGCCAGTAGTATGAAGCGCGGGGGGACGGGGACCGGGGAGCTGTTTTTT
TRBD1 | TRBJ1-6 | few | TRBV5-1 | CASSFGKSGQGPSPLHF | TGCGCCAGCAGCTTTGGAAAGTCAGGACAGGGGCCTTCACCCCTCCACTTT
TRBD1 | TRBJ2-5 | NA | TRBV4-3 | CASSQGIQGAETQYF | TGCGCCAGCAGCCAAGGGATACAGGGGGCCGAGACCCAGTACTTC
NA | TRBJ2-5 | NA | TRBV18 | CASSLAGETQYF | TGTGCCAGCTCACTCGCCGGGGAGACCCAGTACTTC
TRBD1 | TRBJ1-3 | NA | TRBV2 | CASRAPDRGNTIYF | TGTGCCAGCAGGGCCCCGGACAGGGGGAACACCATATATTTT
TRBD2 | TRBJ2-2 | NA | TRBV6-1 | CASSELISGGHANTGELFF | TGTGCCAGCAGTGAACTAATTAGCGGGGGCCACGCGAACACCGGGGAGCTGTTTTTT
TRBD1 | TRBJ2-7 | NA | TRBV19 | CASRKTGSYEQYF | TGTGCCAGTAGGAAGACAGGGTCCTACGAGCAGTACTTC
TRBD1 | TRBJ1-4 | NA | TRBV5-8 | CASSFGGGQGGIMLF | TGTGCCAGCAGCTTTGGAGGGGGACAGGGAGGGATCATGCTTTTT
TRBD1 | TRBJ1-2 | NA | TRBV4-3 | CASSQDWTGYGYTF | TGCGCCAGCAGCCAAGATTGGACAGGCTATGGCTACACCTTC
NA | TRBJ1-5 | few | TRBV6-1 | CASSEIGRGHQPQHF | TGTGCCAGCAGTGAAATTGGGAGGGGCCATCAGCCCCAGCATTTT
TRBD2 | TRBJ2-4 | NA | TRBV3-1/TRBV3-2 | CASSQGPPRGGGLAKNIQYF | TGTGCCAGCAGCCAAGGCCCCCCCCGGGGGGGAGGGTTAGCCAAAAACATTCAGTACTTC
NA | TRBJ1-5 | NA | TRBV4-2 | CASSRLPSSNQPQHF | TGTGCCAGCAGCCGTCTCCCTAGTAGCAATCAGCCCCAGCATTTT
TRBD1 | TRBJ1-2 | few | TRBV19 | CASSMGQGAGYGYTF | TGTGCCAGTAGTATGGGACAGGGGGCTGGCTATGGCTACACCTTC
NA | TRBJ1-1 | NA | TRBV4-2 | CASSWGENTEAFF | TGTGCCAGCAGCTGGGGGGAGAACACTGAAGCTTTCTTT
NA | TRBJ1-1 | few | TRBV11-2 | CASSLDMAGREAFF | TGTGCCAGCAGCTTAGATATGGCAGGAAGGGAAGCTTTCTTT
NA | TRBJ2-5 | NA | TRBV12-1 | CASSSLVGVQETQYF | TGTGCCAGCAGCTCCTTGGTCGGGGTACAAGAGACCCAGTACTTC
TRBD1 | TRBJ2-5 | few | TRBV2 | CASSRRTGGEETQYF | TGTGCCAGCAGCCGTAGGACAGGGGGAGAAGAGACCCAGTACTTC
NA | TRBJ1-4 | NA | TRBV5-5 | CASSFLRGSGTNEKLFF | TGTGCCAGCAGCTTTCTCCGGGGATCGGGAACTAATGAAAAACTGTTTTTT
NA | TRBJ2-1 | few | TRBV5-3 | CARSPAYPGQFF | TGTGCCAGAAGCCCGGCCTATCCGGGGCAGTTCTTC
TRBD1 | TRBJ2-1 | NA | TRBV25-1 | CASSAPGQGDYEQFF | TGTGCCAGCAGTGCTCCGGGACAGGGGGATTATGAGCAGTTCTTC
NA | TRBJ2-1 | few | TRBV7-3 | CASSPPYSYNEQFF | TGTGCCAGCAGCCCCCCCTACTCGTACAATGAGCAGTTCTTC
TRBD1 | TRBJ2-3 | NA | TRBV19 | CASSMQGAFDTQYF | TGTGCCAGTAGTATGCAGGGGGCGTTTGATACGCAGTATTTT
NA | TRBJ1-3 | NA | TRBV7-9 | CASSPVGLSSGNTIYF | TGTGCCAGCAGCCCAGTCGGACTGAGCTCTGGAAACACCATATATTTT
NA | TRBJ2-5 | NA | TRBV7-3 | CASSTAGRRQETQYF | TGTGCCAGCAGCACGGCGGGCCGACGCCAAGAGACCCAGTACTTC
NA | TRBJ1-4 | once | TRBV5-1 | CASRSGQDTSYEKLFF | TGCGCCAGCAGGAGCGGGCAGGACACCTCCTATGAAAAACTGTTTTTT
NA | TRBJ2-5 | NA | TRBV3-1/TRBV3-2 | CASSPIQETQYF | TGTGCCAGCAGCCCCATCCAAGAGACCCAGTACTTC